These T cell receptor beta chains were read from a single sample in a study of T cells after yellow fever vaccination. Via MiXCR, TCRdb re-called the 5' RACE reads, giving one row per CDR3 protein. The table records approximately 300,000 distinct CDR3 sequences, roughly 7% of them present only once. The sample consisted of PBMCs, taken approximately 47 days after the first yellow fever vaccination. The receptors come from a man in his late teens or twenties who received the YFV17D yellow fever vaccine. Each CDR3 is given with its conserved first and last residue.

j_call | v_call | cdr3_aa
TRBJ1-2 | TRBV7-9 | CASSTDIRRYTF
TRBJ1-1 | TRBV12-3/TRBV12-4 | CASSPPFLGANTEAFF
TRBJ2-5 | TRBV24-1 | CATSATGGVKTQYF
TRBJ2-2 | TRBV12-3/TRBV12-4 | CASSQDRVRTGELFF
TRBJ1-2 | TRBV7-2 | CASSATGGTGYTF
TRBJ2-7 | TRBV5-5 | CASQNDIGTGVREQYF
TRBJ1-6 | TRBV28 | CASSLEHPSSYNSPLHF
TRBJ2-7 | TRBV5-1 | CASSLDSQGGVVQYF
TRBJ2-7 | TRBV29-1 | CSGRVGPGGHEQYF
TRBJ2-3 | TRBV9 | CASSDPGLAGYTDTQYF
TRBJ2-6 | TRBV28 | CASSPSGGKANVLTF
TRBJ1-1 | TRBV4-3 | CASSQGYTEAFF
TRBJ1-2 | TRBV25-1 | CASSSEGWWGYTF
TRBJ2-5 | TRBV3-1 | CASSQGVAETQYF
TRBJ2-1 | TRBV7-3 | CASSLKGDPDYNEQFF
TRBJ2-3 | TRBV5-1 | CASSYGQGTDTQYF
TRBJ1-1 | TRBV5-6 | CASSKRGRDTEAFF
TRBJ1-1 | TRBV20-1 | CSAPFQTEAFF
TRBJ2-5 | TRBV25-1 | CASSDLAGVQETQYF
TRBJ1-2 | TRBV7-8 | CASSPRGDYGYTF
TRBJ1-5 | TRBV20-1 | CSAEGQGQPQHF
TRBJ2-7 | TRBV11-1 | CASSFHWGGYEQYF
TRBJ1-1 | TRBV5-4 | CASSLTGSYEAFF
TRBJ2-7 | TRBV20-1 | CSASSGSPPSYEQYF
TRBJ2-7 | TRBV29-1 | CSVERGSYEQYF
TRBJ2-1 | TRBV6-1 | CASRGGISYNEQFF
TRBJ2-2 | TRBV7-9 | CASTVLTTNTGELFF
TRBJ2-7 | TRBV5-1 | CASSFTESYEQYF
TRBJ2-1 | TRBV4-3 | CASSQDWGGLYEQFF
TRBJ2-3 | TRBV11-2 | CASSLWGSAGDTQYF
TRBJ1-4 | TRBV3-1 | CASSQEFRGDEKLFF
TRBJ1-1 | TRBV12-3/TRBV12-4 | CASSPRVVNTEAFF
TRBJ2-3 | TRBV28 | CARSLRSTDTQYF
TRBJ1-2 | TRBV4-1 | CASSQDYRGGYGYTF
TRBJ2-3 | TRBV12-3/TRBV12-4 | CASSVYGGQRTDTQYF
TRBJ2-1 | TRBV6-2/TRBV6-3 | CASSTSYNEQFF
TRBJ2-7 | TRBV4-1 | CASSQGASPLAGEQYF
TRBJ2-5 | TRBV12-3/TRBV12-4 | CASSGGQYETQYF
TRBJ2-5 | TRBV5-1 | CASRTETGQRRETQYF
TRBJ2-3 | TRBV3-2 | CASAWGELADTQYF
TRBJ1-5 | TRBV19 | CASSITGAGQPQHF
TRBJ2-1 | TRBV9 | CASSPEGTGYNEQFF
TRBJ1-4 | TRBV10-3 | CAISGGRGDEKLFF
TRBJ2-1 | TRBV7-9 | CASNPPGYNEQFF
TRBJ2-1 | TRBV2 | CASRPLAGGHNEQFF
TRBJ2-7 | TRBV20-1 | CSAPGVVSSYEQYF
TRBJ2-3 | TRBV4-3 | CASSQPGTDTDTQYF
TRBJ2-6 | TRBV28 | CASFGSGANVLTF
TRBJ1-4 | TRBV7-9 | CASSLQSGREKLFF
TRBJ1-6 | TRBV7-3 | CASSLQAYNSPLHF
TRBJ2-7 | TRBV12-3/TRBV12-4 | CASSLRIPYEQYF